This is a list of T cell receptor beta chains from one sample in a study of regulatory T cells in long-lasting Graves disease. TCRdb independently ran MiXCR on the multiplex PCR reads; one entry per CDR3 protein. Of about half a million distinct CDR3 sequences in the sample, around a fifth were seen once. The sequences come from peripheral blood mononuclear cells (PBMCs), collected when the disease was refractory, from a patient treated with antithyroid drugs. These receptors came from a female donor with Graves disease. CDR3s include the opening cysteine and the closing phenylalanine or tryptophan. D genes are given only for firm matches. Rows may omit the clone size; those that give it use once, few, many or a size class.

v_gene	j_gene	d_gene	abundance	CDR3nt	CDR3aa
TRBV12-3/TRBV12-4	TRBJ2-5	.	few	TGTGCCAGCAGTTTTGGGCGGACCCAAGAGACCCAGTACTTC	CASSFGRTQETQYF
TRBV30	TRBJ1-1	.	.	TGTGCCTGGAGTGTAAACACCTACACTGAAGCTTTCTTT	CAWSVNTYTEAFF
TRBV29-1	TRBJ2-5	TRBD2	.	TGCAGCGTCGCCACTAGCGGGGGGGCTTTGGACCAGTACTTC	CSVATSGGALDQYF
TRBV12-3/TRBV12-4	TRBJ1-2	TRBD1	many	TGTGCCAGCAGGCGACAGGGGCCGGACTATGGCTACACCTTC	CASRRQGPDYGYTF
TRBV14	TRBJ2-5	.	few	TGTGCCAGCAGCCCATGGGGGGCTAGCGGACTTCAGGGGACCCAGTACTTC	CASSPWGASGLQGTQYF
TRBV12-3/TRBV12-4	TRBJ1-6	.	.	TGTGCCAGCAGGTCACCGGGGCACTCACCCCTCCACTTT	CASRSPGHSPLHF
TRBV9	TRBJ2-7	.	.	TGTGCCAGCAGCGTAGCGGGCGGGATCTACGAGCAGTACTTC	CASSVAGGIYEQYF
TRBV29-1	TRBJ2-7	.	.	TGCAGCGTTTCCCCGGGGCAGGAGGAGCAGTACTTC	CSVSPGQEEQYF
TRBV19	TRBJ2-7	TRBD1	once	TGTGCCAGTAGCATCACCGGGACAGGGACCTCCTACGAGCAGTACTTC	CASSITGTGTSYEQYF
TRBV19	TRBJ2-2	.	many	TGTGCCAGTAACCCCGGGACACCCTCCGGGGAGCTGTTTTTT	CASNPGTPSGELFF
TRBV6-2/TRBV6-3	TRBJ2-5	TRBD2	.	TGTGCCAGCAGTCGTAGCGGGGGGTCTCAAGAGACCCAGTACTTC	CASSRSGGSQETQYF
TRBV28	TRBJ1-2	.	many	TGTGCCAGCAGTTCCGCATGGGGCCTATATGGCTACACCTTC	CASSSAWGLYGYTF
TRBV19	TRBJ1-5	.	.	TGTGCCAGTACCCCCTCGACACCCAGCAATCAGCCCCAGCATTTT	CASTPSTPSNQPQHF
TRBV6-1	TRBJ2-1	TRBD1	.	TGTGCCAGCAGCAACAGGGGGATAAATGAGCAGTTCTTC	CASSNRGINEQFF
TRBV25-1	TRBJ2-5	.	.	TGTGCCAGCAGTGATACCGCGGCTCAAGAGACCCAGTACTTC	CASSDTAAQETQYF